Detailed here is one TCR beta chain. TCRdb's table, derived via immunoSEQ multiplex PCR, lists solely in-frame clones and lacks some. The sample consists of more than 60,000 clones, approximately 97% of them appearing once. The sample belongs to a study of cytomegalovirus exposure and HLA in healthy donors. The germline V gene has CDR1 MDHEN and CDR2 SYDVKM. The V end lost 2 bases, the J end lost 6 bases, and 10 bases lay between the germline ends. CDR3 length: 13 residues. V usage is TRBV28 and J usage is TRBJ1-1; D remains ambiguous. The sequence was obtained from a woman aged 18-30 years in good health and CMV-seropositive. The source material was PBMCs. In DNA, the CDR3 is TGTGCCAGCAGTTTACCCCGGAGACCTGAAGCTTTCTTT. Translating gives CASSLPRRPEAFF.